One and the same sample provided the 19 T cell receptor beta chains below, sequenced in a study of T cell clones after liver transplantation. Repertoires were generated with immunoSEQ multiplex PCR, while TCRdb's copy carries only in-frame clones and drops some. The sample records roughly 51,000 clones, 70% to 75% being singletons. The sample here was CD4+ T cells from blood, taken around 4.5 years after liver transplant. These TCRs come from a human patient who received a liver transplant. T cells may partly derive from the graft donor.

Of note for this clone: A read error is possible here, since a much larger clone lies one base away. The rearrangement links TRBV29-1 to TRBJ2-3; 9 nucleotides match TRBD2. This CDR3 comprises 14 residues. CDR1 is SQVTM and CDR2 is ANQGSEA in the germline V gene. In nucleotides, the CDR3 is TGCGGCGCTGATAGCGGGGGTAGCACAGATACGCAGTATTTT. It encodes CGADSGGSTDTQYF.

This clone was seen a handful of times. The chain recombines TRBV7-6 with TRBJ2-5, with TRBD1 matching over 7 bases. V was clipped by 5 bases and J by 2 bases; unmatched bases: 2. Germline V gene data show CDR1 as SGHVS and CDR2 as FNYEAQ. The CDR3 spans 13 residues. The CDR3 region has the DNA TGTGCCAGCAGCAGGGGGCGACAAGAGACCCAGTACTTC. The encoded protein is CASSRGRQETQYF.

The chain recombines TRBV7-8 with TRBJ2-5, with 7 nucleotides matching TRBD1. This CDR3 is built from 14 residues. V trimming: 4 bases; J trimming: 4 bases; junction bases outside the gene matches: 6. In germline, CDR1 is SGHVS, CDR2 FQNEAQ. CDR3 loop: CASSWTGDPETQYF. The CDR3 DNA reads TGTGCCAGCAGCTGGACAGGAGACCCAGAGACCCAGTACTTC. Full variable domain (remainder filled in from reference TRBV7-8 and TRBJ2-5): GAGVSQSPRYKVAKRGQDVALRCDPISGHVSLFWYQQALGQGPEFLTYFQNEAQLDKSGLPSDRFFAERPEGSVSTLKIQRTQQEDSAVYLCASSWTGDPETQYFGPGTRLLVL.

This chain connects TRBV7-2 to TRBJ1-4; D gene uncertain. Germline CDR1 reads SGHTA; CDR2 reads FQGNSA. Trimming took 2 bases from V and 3 from J, leaving 13 bases between them. The CDR3 loop spans 16 amino acids. CDR3 nucleotides: TGTGCCAGCAGCTTAAGAGGATTCGGACCTAATGAAAAACTGTTTTTT. Translation gives CASSLRGFGPNEKLFF.

This chain uses TRBV11-2 with TRBJ1-1, with D unclear. Trimming removed 3 bases from V and 3 bases from J, with 8 bases in between. The germline gives CDR1 SGHAT, CDR2 FQNNGV. The CDR3 consists of 13 residues. CDR3 region: CASSFRTDTEAFF. CDR3 in DNA: TGTGCCAGCAGCTTTAGGACGGACACTGAAGCTTTCTTT.

The V call is TRBV6-1, the J call TRBJ1-1, with D unclear. Germline V gives CDR1 MNHNS, CDR2 SASEGT. V lost 6 bases and J lost 5, with 13 bases in between. The CDR3 extends over 13 amino acids. In DNA, the CDR3 is TGTGCCAGCAGAACGACCTGGAGGACTGAAGCTTTCTTT. This gives the protein CASRTTWRTEAFF.

The V gene is TRBV10-3, the J gene TRBJ1-3; unclear D gene. Trimming cost V 0 bases and J 4 bases, with 25 bases left between them. Germline values: CDR1 ENHRY, CDR2 SYGVKD. The CDR3 totals 20 residues. The CDR3 DNA follows: TGTGCCATCAGTGAGTCTCCATGGAAGGGCTCCGGCCCCGACGGAAACACCATATATTTT. Translation: CAISESPWKGSGPDGNTIYF.

The chain couples TRBV10-3 to TRBJ1-2; D might be TRBD1 (5 bases). The CDR3 consists of 13 residues. The V end was cut by 0 bases, the J end by 8 bases, with 10 bases between. Germline lookup yields CDR1 ENHRY and CDR2 SYGVKD. CDR3 loop: CAISESKGPGYTF. CDR3 DNA sequence: TGTGCCATCAGTGAGTCTAAGGGGCCCGGCTACACCTTC.

The V gene is TRBV7-2, the J gene TRBJ1-5, with D perhaps TRBD1 (6 bases). Germline V gives CDR1 SGHTA, CDR2 FQGNSA. The CDR3 runs to 12 residues. V shed 4 bases and J shed 11 bases, with 12 bases lying between them. The chain's CDR3 is CASSSRGGAQHF. The CDR3 bases are TGTGCCAGCAGCTCCAGAGGGGGGGCCCAGCATTTT.

The CDR3: CAWSVVVWGPNEQFF. CDR3 sequence (DNA): TGTGCCTGGAGTGTTGTGGTGTGGGGTCCCAATGAGCAGTTCTTC. This rearrangement joins TRBV30 to TRBJ2-1; unclear D gene. The germline gives CDR1 GTSNPN, CDR2 SVGIG (reference sequence). This CDR3 contains 15 residues. The V end was cut by 0 bases, the J end by 6 bases, with 15 bases between.

This clone was seen a handful of times. The rearrangement uses TRBV27 and TRBJ2-1; the D call may be TRBD1 or TRBD2 (5 bases each). Germline values: CDR1 MNHEY, CDR2 SMNVEV (reference sequence). V lost 4 bases and J 7 bases, leaving 11 bases between the germline ends. This CDR3 is 13 amino acids long. CDR3: CASSSLGTNEQFF. The CDR3, as DNA: TGTGCCAGCAGTTCGCTAGGGACGAATGAGCAGTTCTTC.

In its sample, this clone was seen a few times. This chain links TRBV5-1 with TRBJ2-2, with D tentatively TRBD2 (8 bases). This CDR3 spans 17 amino acids. Germline lookup yields CDR1 SGHRS and CDR2 YFSETQ. V lost 5 bases and J lost 0, with 17 bases in between. The CDR3 region is CASSEVSGTANTGELFF. As DNA, the CDR3 is TGCGCCAGCAGTGAGGTTAGCGGGACAGCGAACACCGGGGAGCTGTTTTTT. The full variable domain, with the rest looked up from reference TRBV5-1 and TRBJ2-2, is KAGVTQTPRYLIKTRGQQVTLSCSPISGHRSVSWYQQTPGQGLQFLFEYFSETQRNKGNFPGRFSGRQFSNSRSEMNVSTLELGDSALYLCASSEVSGTANTGELFFGEGSRLTVL.

The V and J genes are TRBV5-1 and TRBJ2-7; TRBD1 matches at 8 bases. Germline V gene sequence: CDR1 SGHRS, CDR2 YFSETQ. Trimming removed 4 bases from V and 2 bases from J; junction bases left unmatched: 5. This CDR3 is 14 amino acids long. CDR3 sequence (DNA): TGCGCCAGCAGCCCGGGACAGGACCCCTACGAGCAGTACTTC. Its protein is CASSPGQDPYEQYF.

This clone came up a few times. The chain recombines TRBV9 with TRBJ2-1; D assignment may be TRBD1 or TRBD2 (5 bases each). V was cut by 4 bases and J by 9 bases, with 17 bases left in between. The V gene's germline CDR1 is SGDLS and CDR2 YYNGEE. CDR3 size: 14 residues. The CDR3 DNA reads as TGTGCCAGCAGCCCCTCAGGGACGGCGAGTGAGCAGTTCTTC. Its protein is CASSPSGTASEQFF. The full variable domain, completed using reference TRBV9 and TRBJ2-1, is DSGVTQTPKHLITATGQRVTLRCSPRSGDLSVYWYQQSLDQGLQFLIQYYNGEERAKGNILERFSAQQFPDLHSELNLSSLELGDSALYFCASSPSGTASEQFFGPGTRLTVL.

The CDR3 DNA is TGTGCCAGCAGGGACGGACAGAAAGAGACCCAGTACTTC. Residues: CASRDGQKETQYF. The V call is TRBV6-1, the J call TRBJ2-5; possible D gene TRBD1, 6 bases. Trimming removed 6 bases from V and 3 bases from J, with 11 bases in between. This CDR3 has 13 amino acids. Per the germline V gene, CDR1 is MNHNS and CDR2 is SASEGT.

The V gene is TRBV7-2, the J gene TRBJ2-2; no firm D call. V lost 3 bases and J lost 6, with 11 bases in between. CDR3 size: 14 residues. Germline CDR1 SGHTA, CDR2 FQGNSA. As DNA, the CDR3 is TGTGCCAGCAGCTTCAGTCGCGGTTCCGGGGAGCTGTTTTTT. This translates into CASSFSRGSGELFF.

In its sample, this clone was seen once. This chain uses TRBV9 with TRBJ2-3; TRBD2 aligns across 10 bases. CDR3 length: 15 amino acids. Germline CDR1 reads SGDLS; CDR2 reads YYNGEE. V was pared by 4 bases and J by 3 bases, with 5 bases of the junction left unmatched. CDR3 DNA sequence: TGTGCCAGCAGCTGGACTAGCGGACTTACAGATACGCAGTATTTT. Translating it yields CASSWTSGLTDTQYF.

The chain links TRBV6-1 to TRBJ2-4; D is perhaps TRBD1 (5 bases). Germline loops: CDR1 MNHNS, CDR2 SASEGT. CDR3 length: 13 residues. The germline V and J ends were trimmed by 9 bases and 2 bases, with 11 bases remaining between them. CDR3 amino acids: CASAPGPKNIQYF. The CDR3 region has the DNA TGTGCCAGTGCCCCAGGGCCCAAAAACATTCAGTACTTC.

This clone appeared a single time. The V gene is TRBV28, the J gene TRBJ1-2, with D uncertain. In germline, CDR1 is MDHEN, CDR2 SYDVKM. The CDR3 sequence is 16 residues long. Trimming took 5 bases from V and 0 from J, leaving 16 bases between them. The CDR3 coding sequence is TGTGCCAGCAGTCAGACCTTACTTCCTTCTAACTATGGCTACACCTTC. Its translation is CASSQTLLPSNYGYTF.